The next 21 T cell receptor beta chains were all read from a single sample in a study of blood T cell repertoires in COVID-19. Produced via immunoSEQ multiplex PCR; TCRdb's table is partial and in-frame only. The sample includes approximately 120,000 clones, about 81% of them seen just once. Source material: peripheral blood. The receptors here all came from a man aged 30-40 years with COVID-19, enrolled during active disease.

The chain links TRBV27 to TRBJ2-7; D gene uncertain. Per the germline V gene, CDR1 is MNHEY and CDR2 is SMNVEV (reference sequence). The CDR3 is made up of 15 amino acids. The germline V and J ends were trimmed by 6 bases and 0 bases, with 15 bases remaining between them. The CDR3 DNA follows: TGTGCCAGCAGCTCTTACAGAGAGAGCTCCTACGAGCAGTACTTC. Protein product: CASSSYRESSYEQYF.

The chain joins TRBV6-5 to TRBJ2-5, with D possibly being TRBD1 (6 bases). The V end was cut by 6 bases, the J end by 7 bases, with 18 bases between. The CDR3 has 14 amino acids. Per germline, CDR1 MNHEY and CDR2 SVGAGI. In DNA form, the CDR3 reads TGTGCCAGCAGGCTCGACAGGACGCGCGGGACCCAGTACTTC. This translates into CASRLDRTRGTQYF.

The J gene is TRBJ2-5, the V gene TRBV7-9, with unresolved D. CDR1 and CDR2 (germline): SEHNR, FQNEAQ (reference sequence). V gave up 1 base and J gave up 2 bases, with 8 bases separating them. There are 14 residues in the CDR3. The CDR3 protein is CASSLGTEQETQYF. Here the CDR3 DNA reads TGTGCCAGCAGCTTAGGAACAGAACAAGAGACCCAGTACTTC.

The chain has TRBV7-2 and TRBJ2-3; weak D call: TRBD2 (5 bases). The germline CDR1 and CDR2 sequences are SGHTA and FQGNSA. The CDR3 covers 14 residues. V lost 1 base, J lost 5 bases, and 10 bases lay in between. CDR3 coding DNA: TGTGCCAGCAGCTTAGTTGCTGGAGGAGATACGCAGTATTTT. Translation: CASSLVAGGDTQYF.

The chain links TRBV5-1 to TRBJ2-5; 7 bases line up with TRBD2. The CDR3 covers 13 residues. V gave up 2 bases and J gave up 3 bases; unmatched junction bases: 1. Germline values: CDR1 SGHRS, CDR2 YFSETQ. CDR3 region: CASSLSGEETQYF. As DNA, the CDR3 is TGCGCCAGCAGCTTAAGCGGGGAAGAGACCCAGTACTTC. The full variable domain, with the rest looked up from reference TRBV5-1 and TRBJ2-5, is KAGVTQTPRYLIKTRGQQVTLSCSPISGHRSVSWYQQTPGQGLQFLFEYFSETQRNKGNFPGRFSGRQFSNSRSEMNVSTLELGDSALYLCASSLSGEETQYFGPGTRLLVL.

The chain joins TRBV2 to TRBJ2-2, with 12 bases that match TRBD1. From germline, CDR1 is SNHLY and CDR2 FYNNEI. The V segment lost 9 bases and the J segment 5 bases; nucleotides outside the gene matches: 7. CDR3 length: 15 residues. The DNA of the CDR3 is TGTGCCAGGGGCGGGACAGGGGGCATGACCGGGGAGCTGTTTTTT. Translation: CARGGTGGMTGELFF.

V usage is TRBV9 and J usage is TRBJ1-1; D is perhaps TRBD1 (6 bases). CDR3 length: 13 residues. Trimming removed 4 bases from V and 6 bases from J, with 13 bases in between. Germline values: CDR1 SGDLS, CDR2 YYNGEE. Here the CDR3 reads CASSHREGAEAFF. In DNA form, the CDR3 reads TGTGCCAGCAGCCACAGGGAAGGAGCTGAAGCTTTCTTT.

This sequence joins TRBV5-4 and TRBJ1-6; 7 bases match TRBD1. The CDR3 consists of 14 residues. CDR1 and CDR2 (germline): SGHNT, YYREEE (reference sequence). V was clipped by 4 bases and J by 9 bases; unmatched bases: 7. The chain's CDR3 is CASSLGQLGSPLHF. The CDR3 DNA follows: TGTGCCAGCAGCCTGGGACAGCTGGGTTCACCCCTCCACTTT.

In its sample, this clone was seen once. The chain recombines TRBV2 with TRBJ2-5; weak D call: TRBD1 (6 bases). There are 13 residues in the CDR3. V was shortened by 7 bases and J by 4 bases, with 13 bases between the two germline ends. Germline V gene data show CDR1 as SNHLY and CDR2 as FYNNEI. Here the CDR3 DNA reads TGTGCCAGCAATCCTCAGGGGAGAGAGACCCAGTACTTC. Its protein is CASNPQGRETQYF.

The rearrangement joins TRBV21-1 to TRBJ2-7; TRBD1, as called in the table, went unchecked against the DNA. TRBV21-1 is listed as a pseudogene. This CDR3 comprises 15 residues. CDR3 DNA sequence: TGTGCCAGGGTGTACCGGGACAGAGTTTTTGGCGAGCAGTACTTC. It translates to CARVYRDRVFGEQYF.

This rearrangement joins TRBV29-1 to TRBJ1-5; the D gene is possibly TRBD1 (5 bases). The CDR3 is made up of 15 amino acids. Germline values: CDR1 SQVTM, CDR2 ANQGSEA. V gave up 7 bases and J gave up 0 bases, with 16 bases separating them. The DNA for the CDR3 is TGCAGCGCGGGCTGGGGGGATAATAGCAATCAGCCCCAGCATTTT. The encoded protein is CSAGWGDNSNQPQHF. Based on the CDR3 plus reference TRBV29-1 and TRBJ1-5, the full variable domain is SAVISQKPSRDICQRGTSLTIQCQVDSQVTMMFWYRQQPGQSLTLIATANQGSEATYESGFVIDKFPISRPNLTFSTLTVSNMSPEDSSIYLCSAGWGDNSNQPQHFGDGTRLSIL.

V usage is TRBV7-9 and J usage is TRBJ2-3, with 9 bases fitting TRBD2. CDR1 and CDR2 from the germline V gene are SEHNR and FQNEAQ (reference sequence). The CDR3 runs to 14 residues. The V segment lost 8 bases and the J segment 5 bases; nucleotides outside the gene matches: 8. Here the CDR3 reads CASLEREAQDTQYF. In nucleotides, the CDR3 is TGTGCCAGCTTGGAGCGGGAGGCCCAAGATACGCAGTATTTT.

V gene TRBV9 combines with J gene TRBJ2-5, with D possibly TRBD1 on 7 matching bases. Trimming took 5 bases from V and 5 from J, leaving 19 bases between them. This CDR3 has 15 residues. Germline lookup yields CDR1 SGDLS and CDR2 YYNGEE. The DNA of the CDR3 is TGTGCCAGCAGTCAGGGGGGACCTAGAGGGGAGACCCAGTACTTC. It is translated as CASSQGGPRGETQYF.

The chain uses TRBV3-1 (or the pseudogene TRBV3-2) and TRBJ1-5; 7 bases map to TRBD1. The V segment lost 2 bases and the J segment 4 bases; nucleotides outside the gene matches: 17. The CDR3 has 19 amino acids. The germline gives CDR1 LGHDT, CDR2 YNNKEL (reference sequence). The CDR3 region has the DNA TGTGCCAGCAGCCAACGGTCGAAACCCCGGGACAGCGAAAATCAGCCCCAGCATTTT. It encodes CASSQRSKPRDSENQPQHF.

This clone was counted only a few times. The V gene is TRBV5-5, the J gene TRBJ1-3; possible D gene TRBD1, 5 bases. CDR3 length: 15 amino acids. V was cut by 1 base and J by 4 bases, with 12 bases left in between. Germline lookup yields CDR1 SGHKS and CDR2 YYEKEE (reference sequence). The CDR3 DNA is TGTGCCAGCAGCTTGCTGGGAGGGGAAGGAAACACCATATATTTT. Residues: CASSLLGGEGNTIYF.

The chain is built from TRBV28 and TRBJ1-4; TRBD1 might be the D (5 bases). Germline CDR1 is MDHEN and CDR2 is SYDVKM. The CDR3 loop spans 15 amino acids. V lost 6 bases to trimming and J lost 3 bases, with 14 bases between them. The CDR3 sequence: CASSDGGSSNEKLFF. CDR3 coding DNA: TGTGCCAGCAGCGACGGGGGGTCCTCTAATGAAAAACTGTTTTTT.

The gene calls are TRBV5-1 and TRBJ2-7; weak D call: TRBD2 (6 bases). Deletions cut 0 bases from V and 3 bases from J, with 10 bases between. Germline values: CDR1 SGHRS, CDR2 YFSETQ. The CDR3 is 14 residues long. CDR3 DNA: TGCGCCAGCAGCTTGGCGACCGGGAGCTACGAGCAGTACTTC. Amino acid sequence: CASSLATGSYEQYF.

The sample holds one count of this clone. This rearrangement joins TRBV3-1 (or the pseudogene TRBV3-2) to TRBJ2-2, with 7 nucleotides matching TRBD2. V shed 4 bases and J 5 bases; nucleotides not matched to a gene: 4. The V gene's germline CDR1 is LGHDT and CDR2 YNNKEL (reference sequence). The CDR3 extends over 14 amino acids. The CDR3 coding sequence is TGTGCCAGCAGCCCGTACGGGGGGACCGGGGAGCTGTTTTTT. Translation: CASSPYGGTGELFF.

CDR3 sequence reads: CASSRGTGFGYTF. The CDR3 DNA reads as TGTGCCAGCAGTCGAGGGACAGGGTTCGGCTACACCTTC. This rearrangement joins TRBV12-3 or TRBV12-4 to TRBJ1-2; 9 bases align to TRBD1. CDR3 length: 13 amino acids. The ends lost 5 bases at V and 8 bases at J; junction bases unmatched: 6.

V gene TRBV2 combines with J gene TRBJ1-2, with 10 bases lining up with TRBD1. Germline CDR1 SNHLY, CDR2 FYNNEI. This CDR3 has 15 amino acids. V lost 1 base to trimming and J lost 3 bases; unmatched junction nucleotides: 2. The CDR3 protein is CASSEGQGADYGYTF. CDR3 DNA sequence: TGTGCCAGCAGTGAAGGACAGGGGGCGGACTATGGCTACACCTTC.

This clone has a handful of counts. The chain recombines TRBV6-5 with TRBJ1-1; D may be TRBD1 (6 bases). The V gene's germline CDR1 is MNHEY and CDR2 SVGAGI. The V end was cut by 8 bases, the J end by 6 bases, with 16 bases between. The CDR3 extends over 13 amino acids. CDR3: CASWRGPRSEAFF. The CDR3 DNA reads as TGTGCCAGCTGGCGGGGGCCGAGGTCTGAAGCTTTCTTT.